One T cell receptor (beta chain) is described in this entry. What it binds is not known. The data originate from a study of a mutant IDH1 vaccine in newly diagnosed glioma. Study-wide context: Former treatment meant radiotherapy, temozolomide, or both; the majority had gotten both.

The sample's time point: baseline, week 1 (first vaccination visit). Noted treatment: pre-vaccination baseline after standard-of-care therapy. Each astrocytoma in the donors was new, WHO grade 3 or 4, IDH1-mutant and ATRX-lost. The repertoire was sequenced with immunoSEQ multiplex PCR; TCRdb's copy has only in-frame clones and lacks some. The sample yields about 68,000 clones, approximately 79% seen once. Study-level findings and limits: Apparently unrelated to pseudoprogression were changes in the top peripheral T cell clonotypes.

The CDR3 contains 15 residues. V shed 2 bases and J shed 8 bases, with 18 bases lying between them. Looked up from germline, CDR1 is LGHNA and CDR2 is YNFKEQ. Sample: PBMCs, taken from a glioma patient treated with radiotherapy, temozolomide or both. The TCR sequence derives from a man aged 50-60 years with glioma. The chain couples TRBV4-2 to TRBJ1-2; D gene ambiguous. CDR3 sequence reads: CASSQPDSGMRGYTF. The CDR3 coding sequence is TGTGCCAGCAGCCAACCAGACTCGGGGATGCGAGGCTACACCTTC.